This T cell receptor beta chain originates from a study of siplizumab effects on memory and regulatory T cells. A note on this clone: Its antigen remains unidentified.

Germline V gene data show CDR1 as SGHDT and CDR2 as YYEEEE. This CDR3 region has 19 residues. Trimming shortened V by 2 bases and J by 2 bases, and 25 bases separated the two germline ends. Using immunoSEQ multiplex PCR, the repertoire was profiled, and TCRdb retains in-frame clones only, with some absent. Here the sample spans 110,000 or so clones, 85% to 95% being singletons. General study findings and limits: It seemed that naive T cells were more diverse than memory cells and were major contributors to the alloresponse.

The material sequenced was non-Treg CD4+ T cells sorted from blood. This clonotype was obtained from a human donor in good health. The V and J genes are TRBV5-6 and TRBJ1-2; D uncertain. The CDR3 is CASSFILPLGKIENYGYTF. The CDR3 DNA reads as TGTGCCAGCAGCTTTATACTGCCTCTGGGGAAGATAGAGAACTATGGCTACACCTTC.